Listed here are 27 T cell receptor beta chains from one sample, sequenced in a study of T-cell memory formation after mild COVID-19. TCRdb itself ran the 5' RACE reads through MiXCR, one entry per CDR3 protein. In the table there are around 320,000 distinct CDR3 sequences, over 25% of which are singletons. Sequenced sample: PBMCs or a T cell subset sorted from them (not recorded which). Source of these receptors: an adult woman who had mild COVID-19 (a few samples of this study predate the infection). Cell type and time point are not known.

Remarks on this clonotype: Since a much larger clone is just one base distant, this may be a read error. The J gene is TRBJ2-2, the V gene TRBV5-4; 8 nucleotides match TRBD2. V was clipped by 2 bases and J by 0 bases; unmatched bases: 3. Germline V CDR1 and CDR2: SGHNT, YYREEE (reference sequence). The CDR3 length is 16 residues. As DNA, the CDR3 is TGTGCCAGCAGCTTAGCGCGGGGGGCGAACACCGGGGAGCTGTTTTTT. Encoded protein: CASSLARGANTGELFF.

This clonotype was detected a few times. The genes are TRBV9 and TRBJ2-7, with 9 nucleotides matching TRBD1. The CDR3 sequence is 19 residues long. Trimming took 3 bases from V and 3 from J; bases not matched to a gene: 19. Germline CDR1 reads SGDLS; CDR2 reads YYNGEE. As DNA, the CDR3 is TGTGCCAGCAGCGCGCAGATCCAAAATACAGGGGGCGGACACTACGAGCAGTACTTC. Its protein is CASSAQIQNTGGGHYEQYF.

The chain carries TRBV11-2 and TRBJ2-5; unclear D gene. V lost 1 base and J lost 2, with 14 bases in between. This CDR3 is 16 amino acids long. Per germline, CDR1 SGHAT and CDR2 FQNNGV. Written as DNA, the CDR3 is TGTGCCAGCAGCTTAGGAGGACGGCGGCTTCAAGAGACCCAGTACTTC. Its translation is CASSLGGRRLQETQYF.

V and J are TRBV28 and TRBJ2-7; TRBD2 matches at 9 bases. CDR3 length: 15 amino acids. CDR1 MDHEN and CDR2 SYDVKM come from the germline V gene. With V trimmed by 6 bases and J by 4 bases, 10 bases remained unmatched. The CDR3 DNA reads TGTGCCAGCAGACGCGTAGCGGGAGCTCAGTACGAGCAGTACTTC. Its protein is CASRRVAGAQYEQYF.

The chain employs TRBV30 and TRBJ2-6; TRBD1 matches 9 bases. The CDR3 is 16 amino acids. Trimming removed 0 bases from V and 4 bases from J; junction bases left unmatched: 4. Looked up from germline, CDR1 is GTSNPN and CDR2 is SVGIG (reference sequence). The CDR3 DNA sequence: TGTGCCTGGAGTGTACAGGGGGCGCCAGGGGCCAACGTCCTGACTTTC. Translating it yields CAWSVQGAPGANVLTF. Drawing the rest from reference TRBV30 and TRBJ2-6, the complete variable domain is SQTIHQWPATLVQPVGSPLSLECTVEGTSNPNLYWYRQAAGRGLQLLFYSVGIGQISSEVPQNLSASRPQDRQFILSSKKLLLSDSGFYLCAWSVQGAPGANVLTFGAGSRLTVL.

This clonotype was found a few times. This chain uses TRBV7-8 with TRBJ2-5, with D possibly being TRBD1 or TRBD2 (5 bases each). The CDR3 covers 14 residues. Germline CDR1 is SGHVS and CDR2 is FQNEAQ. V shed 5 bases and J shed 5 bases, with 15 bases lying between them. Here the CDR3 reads CASSPWDQGETQYF. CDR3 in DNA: TGTGCCAGCAGCCCCTGGGACCAAGGGGAGACCCAGTACTTC. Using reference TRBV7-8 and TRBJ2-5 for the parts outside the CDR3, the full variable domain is GAGVSQSPRYKVAKRGQDVALRCDPISGHVSLFWYQQALGQGPEFLTYFQNEAQLDKSGLPSDRFFAERPEGSVSTLKIQRTQQEDSAVYLCASSPWDQGETQYFGPGTRLLVL.

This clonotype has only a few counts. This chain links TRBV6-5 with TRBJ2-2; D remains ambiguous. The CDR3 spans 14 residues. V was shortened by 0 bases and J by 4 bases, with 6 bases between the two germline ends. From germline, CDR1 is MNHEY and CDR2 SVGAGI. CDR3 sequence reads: CASSYSFGTGELFF. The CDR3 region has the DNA TGTGCCAGCAGTTACTCGTTCGGCACCGGGGAGCTGTTTTTT.

The CDR3 DNA reads TGTGCCAGCAGCACACCACGGTGGGTCGCTGGGGCCAACGTCCTGACTTTC. Amino acid sequence: CASSTPRWVAGANVLTF. The V call is TRBV7-9, the J call TRBJ2-6, with no clear D. This CDR3 has 17 residues. The germline CDR1 and CDR2 sequences are SEHNR and FQNEAQ (reference sequence). V lost 5 bases to trimming and J lost 2 bases, with 16 bases between them.

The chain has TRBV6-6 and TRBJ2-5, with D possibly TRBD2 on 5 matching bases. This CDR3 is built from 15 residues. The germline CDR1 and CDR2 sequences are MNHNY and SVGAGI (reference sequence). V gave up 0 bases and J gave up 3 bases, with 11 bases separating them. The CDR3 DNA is TGTGCCAGCAGTTACTCGGCGGGCGGAAAAGAGACCCAGTACTTC. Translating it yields CASSYSAGGKETQYF.

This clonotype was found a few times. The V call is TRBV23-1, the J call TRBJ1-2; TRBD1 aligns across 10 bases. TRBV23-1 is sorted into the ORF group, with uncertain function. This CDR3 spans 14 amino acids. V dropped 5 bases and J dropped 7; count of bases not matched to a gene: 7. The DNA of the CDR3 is TGCGCCAGCAGTAAAGGAGGGACAGGGGTTGGCTACACCTTC. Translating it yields CASSKGGTGVGYTF.

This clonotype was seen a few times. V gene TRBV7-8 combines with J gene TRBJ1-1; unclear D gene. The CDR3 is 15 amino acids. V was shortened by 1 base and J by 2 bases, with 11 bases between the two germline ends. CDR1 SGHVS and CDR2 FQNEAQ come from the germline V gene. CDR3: CASSLGPSFNTEAFF. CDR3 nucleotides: TGTGCCAGCAGCTTAGGGCCCAGCTTTAACACTGAAGCTTTCTTT.

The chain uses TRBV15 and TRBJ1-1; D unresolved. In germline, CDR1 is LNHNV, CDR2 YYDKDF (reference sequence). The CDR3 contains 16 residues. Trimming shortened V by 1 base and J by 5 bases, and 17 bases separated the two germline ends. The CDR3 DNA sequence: TGTGCCACCAGCAGAGTCCGGGTGATTACGGGTACTGAAGCTTTCTTT. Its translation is CATSRVRVITGTEAFF.

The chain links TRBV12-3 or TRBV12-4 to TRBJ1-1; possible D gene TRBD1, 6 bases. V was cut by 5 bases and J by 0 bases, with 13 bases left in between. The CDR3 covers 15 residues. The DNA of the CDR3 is TGTGCCAGCAGTCCAACAGGGCTGATGAACACTGAAGCTTTCTTT. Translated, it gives CASSPTGLMNTEAFF.

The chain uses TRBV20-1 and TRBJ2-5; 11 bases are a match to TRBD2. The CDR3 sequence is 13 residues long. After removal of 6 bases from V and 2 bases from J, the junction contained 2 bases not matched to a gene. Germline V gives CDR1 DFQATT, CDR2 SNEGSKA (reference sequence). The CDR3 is CSAPSGGQETQYF. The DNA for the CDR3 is TGCAGTGCCCCTAGCGGGGGGCAAGAGACCCAGTACTTC.

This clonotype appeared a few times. CDR3 sequence: CASSGIGRGGEQYF. Written as DNA, the CDR3 is TGTGCCAGCAGTGGGATCGGCAGGGGCGGCGAGCAGTACTTC. The chain couples TRBV2 to TRBJ2-7; TRBD1 might be the D (6 bases). CDR1 and CDR2 (germline): SNHLY, FYNNEI. The ends were cut back, 4 bases at V and 6 bases at J, with 16 bases in the middle. There are 14 residues in the CDR3.

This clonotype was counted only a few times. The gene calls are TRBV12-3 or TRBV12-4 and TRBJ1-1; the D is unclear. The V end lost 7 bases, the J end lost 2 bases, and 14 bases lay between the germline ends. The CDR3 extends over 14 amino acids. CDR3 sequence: CASTHGQANTEAFF. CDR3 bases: TGTGCCAGCACCCATGGGCAGGCCAACACTGAAGCTTTCTTT.

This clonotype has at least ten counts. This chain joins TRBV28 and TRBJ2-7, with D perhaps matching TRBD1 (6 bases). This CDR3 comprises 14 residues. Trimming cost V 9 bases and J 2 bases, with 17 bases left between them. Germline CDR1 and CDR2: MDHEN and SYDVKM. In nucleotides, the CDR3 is TGTGCCAGTAGAGCCACAGGGATTACCTACGAGCAGTACTTC. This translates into CASRATGITYEQYF.

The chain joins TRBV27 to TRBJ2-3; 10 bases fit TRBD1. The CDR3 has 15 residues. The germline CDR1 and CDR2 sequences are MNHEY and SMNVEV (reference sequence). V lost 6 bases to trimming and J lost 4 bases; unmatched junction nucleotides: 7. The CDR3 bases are TGTGCCAGCAGGGCGGGACAGGGGTCGGCAGATACGCAGTATTTT. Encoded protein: CASRAGQGSADTQYF.

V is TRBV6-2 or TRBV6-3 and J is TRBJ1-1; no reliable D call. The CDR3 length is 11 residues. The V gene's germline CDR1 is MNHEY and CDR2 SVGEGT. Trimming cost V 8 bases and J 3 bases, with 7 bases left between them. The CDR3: CASGRDTEAFF. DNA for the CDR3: TGTGCCAGCGGAAGAGACACTGAAGCTTTCTTT.

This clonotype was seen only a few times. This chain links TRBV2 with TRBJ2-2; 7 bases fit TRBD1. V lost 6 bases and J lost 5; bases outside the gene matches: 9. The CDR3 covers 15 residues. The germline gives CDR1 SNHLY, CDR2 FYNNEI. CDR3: CASSRDSPMTGELFF. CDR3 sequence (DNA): TGTGCCAGCAGCAGGGACAGTCCTATGACCGGGGAGCTGTTTTTT.

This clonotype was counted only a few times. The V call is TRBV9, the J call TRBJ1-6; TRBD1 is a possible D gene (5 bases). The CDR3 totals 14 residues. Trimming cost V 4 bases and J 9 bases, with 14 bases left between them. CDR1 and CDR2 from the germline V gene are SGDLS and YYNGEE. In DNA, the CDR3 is TGTGCCAGCAGCCCCGGGACCTCCGGTTCACCCCTCCACTTT. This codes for CASSPGTSGSPLHF.

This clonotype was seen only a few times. CDR3 in amino acids: CASSELAGGPGTGELFF. In nucleotides, the CDR3 is TGTGCCAGCTCGGAACTGGCGGGAGGGCCGGGCACCGGGGAGCTGTTTTTT. The chain is built from TRBV6-4 and TRBJ2-2; TRBD2 matches 9 bases. Germline V gene sequence: CDR1 MRHNA, CDR2 SNTAGT. This CDR3 comprises 17 residues. The V and J ends lost 8 bases and 4 bases, in that order; junction bases with no gene match: 14.

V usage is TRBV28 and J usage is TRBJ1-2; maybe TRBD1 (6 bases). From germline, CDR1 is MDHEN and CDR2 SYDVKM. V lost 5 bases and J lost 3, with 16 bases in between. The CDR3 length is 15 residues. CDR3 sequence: CASSPPGATHYGYTF. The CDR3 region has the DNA TGTGCCAGCAGTCCCCCGGGGGCGACGCACTATGGCTACACCTTC.

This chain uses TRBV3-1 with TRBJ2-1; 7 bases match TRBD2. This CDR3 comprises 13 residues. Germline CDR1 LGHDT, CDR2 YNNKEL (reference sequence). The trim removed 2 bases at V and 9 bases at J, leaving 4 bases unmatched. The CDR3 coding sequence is TGTGCCAGCAGCCAACTAAAGCGGGGTGAGCAGTTCTTC. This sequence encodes CASSQLKRGEQFF.

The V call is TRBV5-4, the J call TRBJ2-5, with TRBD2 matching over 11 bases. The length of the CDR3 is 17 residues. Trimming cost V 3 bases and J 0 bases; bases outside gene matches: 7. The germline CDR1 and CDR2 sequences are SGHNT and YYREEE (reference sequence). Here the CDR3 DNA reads TGTGCCAGCAGCTGGGCCGGGACTAGCGGAGACCAAGAGACCCAGTACTTC. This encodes CASSWAGTSGDQETQYF.

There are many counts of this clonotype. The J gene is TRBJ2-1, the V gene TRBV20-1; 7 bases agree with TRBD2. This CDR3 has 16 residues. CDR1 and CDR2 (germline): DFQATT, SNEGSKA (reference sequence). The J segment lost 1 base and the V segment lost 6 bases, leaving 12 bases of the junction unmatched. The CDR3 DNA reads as TGCAGTGCCGGAGAGGGAGGGATCCAATCCTACAATGAGCAGTTCTTC. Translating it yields CSAGEGGIQSYNEQFF.

The CDR3 bases are TGTGCCAGCAGAGCCCAGGCAGGTGGCTATGGCTACACCTTC. As protein: CASRAQAGGYGYTF. V and J are TRBV6-5 and TRBJ1-2; D is unresolved. Trimming shortened V by 6 bases and J by 4 bases, and 15 bases separated the two germline ends. The CDR3 contains 14 residues. Germline CDR1 and CDR2: MNHEY and SVGAGI.